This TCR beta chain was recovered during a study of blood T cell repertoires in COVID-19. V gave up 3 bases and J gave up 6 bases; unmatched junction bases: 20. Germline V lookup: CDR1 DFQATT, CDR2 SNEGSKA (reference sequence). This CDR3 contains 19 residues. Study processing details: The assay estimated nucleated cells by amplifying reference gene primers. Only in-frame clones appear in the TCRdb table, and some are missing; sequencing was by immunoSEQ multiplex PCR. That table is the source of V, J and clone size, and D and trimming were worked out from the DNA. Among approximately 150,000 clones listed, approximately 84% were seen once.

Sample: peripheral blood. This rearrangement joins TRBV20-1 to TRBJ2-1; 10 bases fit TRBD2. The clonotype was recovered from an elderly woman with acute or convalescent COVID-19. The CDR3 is CSASIFRAGGVSGGNEQFF. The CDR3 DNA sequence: TGCAGTGCTAGTATTTTTCGAGCGGGGGGGGTATCGGGTGGCAATGAGCAGTTCTTC.